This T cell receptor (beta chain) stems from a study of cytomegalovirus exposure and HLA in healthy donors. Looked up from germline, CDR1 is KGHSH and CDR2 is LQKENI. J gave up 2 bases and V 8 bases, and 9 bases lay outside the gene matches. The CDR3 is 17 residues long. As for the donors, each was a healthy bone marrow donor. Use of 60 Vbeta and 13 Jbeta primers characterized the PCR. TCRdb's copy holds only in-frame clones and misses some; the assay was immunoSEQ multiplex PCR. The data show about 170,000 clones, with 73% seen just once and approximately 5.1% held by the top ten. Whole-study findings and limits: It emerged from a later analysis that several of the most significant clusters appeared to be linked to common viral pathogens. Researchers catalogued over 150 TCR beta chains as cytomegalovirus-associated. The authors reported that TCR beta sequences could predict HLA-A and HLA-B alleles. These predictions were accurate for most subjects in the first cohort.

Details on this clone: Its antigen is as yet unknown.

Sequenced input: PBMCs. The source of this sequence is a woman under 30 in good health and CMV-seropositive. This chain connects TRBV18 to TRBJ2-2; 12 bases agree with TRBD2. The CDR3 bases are TGTGCCAGCACTCGGACTAGCGGGGACCGAAACACCGGGGAGCTGTTTTTT. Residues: CASTRTSGDRNTGELFF.